This TCR beta chain was captured in a study of T cell responses to AZD1222 COVID-19 vaccine. TCRdb's copy holds only in-frame clones and misses some; the assay was immunoSEQ multiplex PCR. The sample holds roughly 120,000 clones, roughly 90% seen once. Germline lookup yields CDR1 SGHTA and CDR2 FQGTGA. The J segment lost 4 bases and the V segment lost 6 bases, leaving 5 bases of the junction unmatched. The CDR3 runs to 13 residues. Source: peripheral blood, taken 28 days after the second AZD1222 dose. The chain carries TRBV7-3 and TRBJ1-1, with 7 bases lining up with TRBD1. The sequence was collected from an adult who received the AZD1222 COVID-19 vaccine. Written as DNA, the CDR3 is TGTGCCAGCAGTCGACGACAGGGCACTGAAGCTTTCTTT. It translates to CASSRRQGTEAFF.